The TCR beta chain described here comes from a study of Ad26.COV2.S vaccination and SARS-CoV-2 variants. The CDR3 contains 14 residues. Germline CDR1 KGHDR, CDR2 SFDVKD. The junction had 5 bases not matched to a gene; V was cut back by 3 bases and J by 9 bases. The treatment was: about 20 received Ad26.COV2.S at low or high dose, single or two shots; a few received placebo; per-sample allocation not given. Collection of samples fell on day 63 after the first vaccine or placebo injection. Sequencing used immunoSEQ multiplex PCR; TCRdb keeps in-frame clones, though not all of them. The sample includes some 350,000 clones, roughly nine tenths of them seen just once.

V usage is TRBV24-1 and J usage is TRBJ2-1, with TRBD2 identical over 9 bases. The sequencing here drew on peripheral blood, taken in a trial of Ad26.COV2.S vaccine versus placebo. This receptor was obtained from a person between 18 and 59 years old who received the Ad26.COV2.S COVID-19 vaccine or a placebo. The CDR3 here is CATSDPGTSTEQFF. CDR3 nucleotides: TGTGCCACCAGTGATCCCGGGACTAGCACTGAGCAGTTCTTC.